A selection of T cell receptor beta chains follows, all from one sample in a study of blood T cell repertoires in COVID-19. Method: immunoSEQ multiplex PCR; TCRdb's copy keeps in-frame clones and lacks some. The table shows about 110,000 clones, with roughly 70% occurring only once. Sequences were obtained from peripheral blood. The receptors derive from a woman aged 40 to 50 with acute or convalescent COVID-19. Both conserved end residues are part of each CDR3. The order of the fields is clone size, J gene, V gene, CDR3 protein. Where a row states a size, it is once, few, many or the class of an expanded clone; other rows omit it.

abundance: .; j_gene: TRBJ1-3; v_gene: TRBV3-1/TRBV3-2; CDR3aa: CASSQWGDRGVGNTIYF
abundance: .; j_gene: TRBJ1-1; v_gene: TRBV18; CDR3aa: CASSPQGASGTEAFF
abundance: .; j_gene: TRBJ2-5; v_gene: TRBV6-5; CDR3aa: CASRTQGVQETQYF
abundance: .; j_gene: TRBJ2-1; v_gene: TRBV19; CDR3aa: CASSIKGGARDEQFF
abundance: .; j_gene: TRBJ1-3; v_gene: TRBV6-6; CDR3aa: CASSYLQGSGNTIYF
abundance: .; j_gene: TRBJ2-5; v_gene: TRBV5-1; CDR3aa: CASSLTGGETQYF
abundance: .; j_gene: TRBJ1-4; v_gene: TRBV20-1; CDR3aa: CSASSGTGEEKLFF
abundance: .; j_gene: TRBJ2-2; v_gene: TRBV7-9; CDR3aa: CASSFSGTTGELFF
abundance: .; j_gene: TRBJ2-7; v_gene: TRBV9; CDR3aa: CASSLDSISYEQYF
abundance: .; j_gene: TRBJ2-7; v_gene: TRBV19; CDR3aa: CASSIDLSGYEQYF
abundance: .; j_gene: TRBJ1-4; v_gene: TRBV2; CDR3aa: CASKSGVDMEKLFF
abundance: .; j_gene: TRBJ1-6; v_gene: TRBV9; CDR3aa: CASTRGGSYNSPLHF
abundance: few; j_gene: TRBJ2-7; v_gene: TRBV7-9; CDR3aa: CASWSDRDEQYF
abundance: once; j_gene: TRBJ2-1; v_gene: TRBV1; CDR3aa: CTSRQYRGDTYNEQFF
abundance: .; j_gene: TRBJ1-1; v_gene: TRBV11-2; CDR3aa: CASSLFSGKAFF
abundance: .; j_gene: TRBJ1-3; v_gene: TRBV15; CDR3aa: CATSRDPGAGNTIYF
abundance: many; j_gene: TRBJ1-3; v_gene: TRBV5-5; CDR3aa: CASSFSAFSGNTIYF
abundance: .; j_gene: TRBJ2-7; v_gene: TRBV30; CDR3aa: CAWGTAEYEQYF
abundance: .; j_gene: TRBJ1-5; v_gene: TRBV7-9; CDR3aa: CASSYFTGDNQPQHF
abundance: .; j_gene: TRBJ2-3; v_gene: TRBV15; CDR3aa: CATSRDRGQDTQYF
abundance: .; j_gene: TRBJ2-3; v_gene: TRBV5-1; CDR3aa: CASSLARGEAQYF
abundance: .; j_gene: TRBJ1-2; v_gene: TRBV28; CDR3aa: CASSPGQTLSHYGYTF
abundance: .; j_gene: TRBJ2-2; v_gene: TRBV9; CDR3aa: CASSIGQGWDTGELFF
abundance: .; j_gene: TRBJ1-2; v_gene: TRBV18; CDR3aa: CASSPYQGDYGYTF
abundance: .; j_gene: TRBJ2-5; v_gene: TRBV28; CDR3aa: CASSLGQGSWTQYF
abundance: .; j_gene: TRBJ2-7; v_gene: TRBV27; CDR3aa: CASSLLGQGSYEQYF
abundance: .; j_gene: TRBJ2-1; v_gene: TRBV5-1; CDR3aa: CASSSGGRYNEQFF